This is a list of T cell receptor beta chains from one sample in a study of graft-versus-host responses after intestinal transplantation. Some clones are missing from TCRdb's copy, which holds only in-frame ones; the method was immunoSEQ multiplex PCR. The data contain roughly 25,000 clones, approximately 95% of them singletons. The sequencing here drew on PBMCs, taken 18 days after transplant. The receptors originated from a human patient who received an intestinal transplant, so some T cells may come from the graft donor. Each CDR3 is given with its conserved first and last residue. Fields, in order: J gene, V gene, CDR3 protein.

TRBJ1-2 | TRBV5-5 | CASSLTWDGYTF
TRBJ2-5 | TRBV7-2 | CASSDWRAGGQETQYF
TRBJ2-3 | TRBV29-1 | CSVVKGTRSGPDTQYF
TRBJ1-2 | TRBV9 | CASSQQGNGYTF
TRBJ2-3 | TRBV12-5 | CASGSRGFDTQYF
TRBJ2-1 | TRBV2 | CASGQEISYNEQFF
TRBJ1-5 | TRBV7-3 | CASSLLSREGLQPQHF
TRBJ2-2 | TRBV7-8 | CASSLRGSGELFF
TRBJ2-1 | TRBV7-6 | CASSYSTGGGSEQFF
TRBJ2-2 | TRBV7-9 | CASSLGTGELFF
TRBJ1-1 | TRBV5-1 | CASNEGLNTEAFF
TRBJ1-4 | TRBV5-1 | CASSLAVVELNEKLFF
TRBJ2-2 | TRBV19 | CACQGVPGELFF
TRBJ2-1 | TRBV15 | CATSTGQGRNEQFF
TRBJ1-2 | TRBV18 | CASSPDRDRYGYTF
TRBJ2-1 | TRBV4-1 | CASSQSILSTSNEQFF